This passage covers 14 T cell receptor beta chains from one sample sequenced in a study of cytomegalovirus exposure and HLA in healthy donors. 13 Jbeta primers and 60 Vbeta primers were used for the PCR. TCRdb's copy holds only in-frame clones and misses some; the assay was immunoSEQ multiplex PCR. The specimen's table records tens of thousands of clones. The specimen sequenced was PBMCs. The origin of the receptors is a young man in good health and CMV-seropositive.

V usage is TRBV4-1 and J usage is TRBJ1-2; D gene uncertain. This CDR3 has 16 amino acids. Per germline, CDR1 MGHRA and CDR2 YSYEKL. V was shortened by 0 bases and J by 5 bases, with 16 bases between the two germline ends. CDR3 sequence: CASSQEAGSQIYGYTF. The CDR3 DNA sequence: TGCGCCAGCAGCCAAGAAGCGGGCAGCCAGATTTATGGCTACACCTTC.

The chain has TRBV6-1 and TRBJ2-2; D not resolved. CDR3 size: 13 residues. Trimming left V 6 bases short and J 6 bases short, with 11 bases between. Germline values: CDR1 MNHNS, CDR2 SASEGT. CDR3 amino acids: CASRPTDAGELFF. The CDR3 DNA sequence: TGTGCCAGCAGACCAACAGACGCCGGGGAGCTGTTTTTT.

CDR3 sequence (DNA): TGTGCCAGCAGTGCCAGAAGACAGGGAGGCTCTCTCGAGCAGTACTTC. Translation gives CASSARRQGGSLEQYF. This sequence joins TRBV6-1 and TRBJ2-7; possible D gene TRBD1, 7 bases. This CDR3 region has 16 residues. Per germline, CDR1 MNHNS and CDR2 SASEGT. Trimming removed 4 bases at V and 6 bases at J, with 22 bases between.

The rearrangement uses TRBV6-6 and TRBJ2-1; perhaps TRBD1 as D (6 bases). The CDR3 sequence is 14 residues long. V lost 7 bases and J 4 bases, leaving 14 bases between the germline ends. Per the germline V gene, CDR1 is MNHNY and CDR2 is SVGAGI (reference sequence). CDR3 residues: CASTPGAYYNEQFF. In DNA, the CDR3 is TGTGCCAGCACCCCAGGGGCGTATTACAATGAGCAGTTCTTC.

The chain recombines TRBV5-6 with TRBJ2-5; D may be TRBD2 (7 bases). The DNA end is more similar to TRBJ2-7, so the J call may be wrong. Germline V gene data show CDR1 as SGHDT and CDR2 as YYEEEE. This CDR3 spans 14 amino acids. DNA of the CDR3: TGTGCCAGCAGCGGGGGGGCAGGGATCTACGAGCAGTACTTC. Amino acid sequence: CASSGGAGIYEQYF.

The gene calls are TRBV6-1 and TRBJ1-5, with D possibly matching TRBD1 (6 bases). Germline CDR1 and CDR2: MNHNS and SASEGT. The germline V and J ends were trimmed by 6 bases and 3 bases, with 21 bases remaining between them. This CDR3 region has 17 residues. CDR3 in DNA: TGTGCCAGCAGGGAAAGACCTGAACAGGGACACAATCAGCCCCAGCATTTT. This codes for CASRERPEQGHNQPQHF.

The rearrangement uses TRBV5-8 and TRBJ2-1; 10 nucleotides match TRBD2. CDR3 length: 18 amino acids. From germline, CDR1 is SGHTS and CDR2 YDEGEE. V lost 1 base, J lost 7 bases, and 14 bases stayed unmatched. The chain's CDR3 is CASSLRRAGGGGGNEQFF. The DNA for the CDR3 is TGTGCCAGCAGCTTGCGTCGAGCGGGAGGGGGAGGAGGGAATGAGCAGTTCTTC.

The chain carries TRBV13 and TRBJ2-5; TRBD1 might be the D (5 bases). V lost 1 base and J lost 1, with 13 bases in between. CDR3 size: 16 residues. Germline-derived CDR1 and CDR2 are PRHDT and FYEKMQ (reference sequence). This chain's CDR3 is CASSLDHFGAQETQYF. CDR3 bases: TGTGCCAGCAGCTTAGATCACTTTGGGGCCCAAGAGACCCAGTACTTC.

This rearrangement joins TRBV7-2 to TRBJ2-5; 7 bases align to TRBD2. Germline V gives CDR1 SGHTA, CDR2 FQGNSA. The trim removed 3 bases at V and 5 bases at J, leaving 12 bases unmatched. The CDR3 length is 16 residues. CDR3 sequence (DNA): TGTGCCAGCAGCTTCCGGAAGGGAGGGCCTGGGGAGACCCAGTACTTC. The encoded protein is CASSFRKGGPGETQYF.

J is TRBJ1-2 and V is TRBV5-1, with 8 nucleotides matching TRBD1. With 3 bases clipped from V and 0 bases from J, the junction kept 13 bases outside the gene matches. The CDR3 spans 18 residues. From germline, CDR1 is SGHRS and CDR2 YFSETQ. The CDR3 DNA sequence: TGCGCCAGCAGCTGGGCCTGGGCAGGGGGCTTAGCTAACTATGGCTACACCTTC. Translating it yields CASSWAWAGGLANYGYTF.

V usage is TRBV18 and J usage is TRBJ1-1, with no clear D. CDR1 is KGHSH, CDR2 LQKENI, per germline. Trimming took off 3 bases at V and 2 bases at J, with 7 bases between the two ends. The CDR3 contains 13 residues. CDR3 sequence: CASSPGVNTEAFF. CDR3 sequence (DNA): TGTGCCAGCTCACCGGGAGTCAACACTGAAGCTTTCTTT.

J is TRBJ2-7 and V is TRBV11-1, with D possibly being TRBD2 (5 bases). Looked up from germline, CDR1 is SGHAT and CDR2 is FQDESV (reference sequence). The CDR3 totals 12 residues. Trimming removed 3 bases at V and 6 bases at J, with 9 bases between. The DNA for the CDR3 is TGTGCCAGCAGCTTTGGAGGACGCGAGCAGTACTTC. It is translated as CASSFGGREQYF.

This sequence joins TRBV6-9 and TRBJ2-7; the match to TRBD1 covers 10 bases. This CDR3 spans 19 amino acids. Germline CDR1 reads MNHGY; CDR2 reads SVAAGI. J gave up 2 bases and V 4 bases, and 17 bases lay outside the gene matches. Here the CDR3 DNA reads TGTGCCAGCAGTTTTCCCCGGGACAGGGGACTTCAGAGAACCTACGAGCAGTACTTC. Protein product: CASSFPRDRGLQRTYEQYF.

The V gene is TRBV6-6, the J gene TRBJ1-3; the D gene is possibly TRBD1 (5 bases). V lost 2 bases to trimming and J lost 0 bases, with 11 bases between them. The CDR3 totals 16 residues. Germline loops: CDR1 MNHNY, CDR2 SVGAGI (reference sequence). The CDR3, as DNA: TGTGCCAGCAGTTACGGGGCGCAGCTCTCTGGAAACACCATATATTTT. As protein: CASSYGAQLSGNTIYF.